These 17 T cell receptor beta chains were sequenced from one sample in a study of blood T cell repertoires in COVID-19. Measured with immunoSEQ multiplex PCR; TCRdb has only the in-frame clones, and not every one. The top ten hold about 1.2% of the sample, which has 120,000 or so clones, more than 70% seen once. Sequencing input: peripheral blood. These receptor sequences come from a woman of 80 years or more with acute or convalescent COVID-19.

This clone was picked up one time. V and J are TRBV3-1 (or the pseudogene TRBV3-2) and TRBJ2-1, with 14 bases that match TRBD2. This CDR3 comprises 16 residues. Germline trimming cut 4 bases from V and 10 bases from J; bases unmatched to any gene: 9. Per the germline V gene, CDR1 is LGHDT and CDR2 is YNNKEL (reference sequence). The CDR3: CASSPGLAGVGGEQFF. The CDR3 DNA follows: TGTGCCAGCAGCCCGGGACTAGCGGGAGTGGGAGGAGAGCAGTTCTTC.

The V call is TRBV6-2 or TRBV6-3, the J call TRBJ2-1; D is perhaps TRBD1 (6 bases). CDR1 is MNHEY and CDR2 is SVGEGT in the germline V gene. CDR3 length: 13 residues. V gave up 2 bases and J gave up 11 bases, with 13 bases separating them. The CDR3 region is CASSYPKGDQQFF. The CDR3 coding sequence is TGTGCCAGCAGTTACCCAAAGGGGGACCAGCAGTTCTTC.

This chain joins TRBV15 and TRBJ2-3; possibly TRBD1 for D (5 bases). Per germline, CDR1 LNHNV and CDR2 YYDKDF (reference sequence). Between the trimmed V and J ends, which lost 0 bases and 5 bases, there was a span of 9 bases. CDR3 length: 14 residues. Here the CDR3 DNA reads TGTGCCACCAGCAGAGATAAGGGGTTAGATACGCAGTATTTT. Translating gives CATSRDKGLDTQYF.

This clone occurred once. This chain connects TRBV19 to TRBJ1-6; 8 bases are shared with TRBD1. The CDR3 spans 17 residues. The germline CDR1 and CDR2 sequences are LNHDA and SQIVND (reference sequence). V trimming: 5 bases; J trimming: 3 bases; junction bases outside the gene matches: 9. The CDR3 loop is CASSLDRGSGYNSPLHF. CDR3 DNA: TGTGCCAGTAGTCTCGACAGGGGATCTGGCTATAATTCACCCCTCCACTTT.

The gene calls are TRBV12-3 or TRBV12-4 and TRBJ2-7; D remains ambiguous. The germline V and J ends were trimmed by 3 bases and 3 bases, with 6 bases remaining between them. This CDR3 has 12 amino acids. CDR3 sequence (DNA): TGTGCCAGCAGTTTTCGGTTCTACGAGCAGTACTTC. It encodes CASSFRFYEQYF.

J is TRBJ2-3 and V is TRBV5-1; D perhaps matches TRBD2 (5 bases). V shed 0 bases and J shed 5 bases, with 13 bases lying between them. Germline V gives CDR1 SGHRS, CDR2 YFSETQ. The CDR3 runs 15 residues. CDR3 protein: CASSLGGISGDTQYF. In DNA form, the CDR3 reads TGCGCCAGCAGCTTGGGTGGCATAAGCGGAGATACGCAGTATTTT.

In this sample, this clone turned up a few times. The rearrangement uses TRBV19 and TRBJ2-7; a possible D gene is TRBD2 (6 bases). The CDR3 spans 15 residues. V gave up 4 bases and J gave up 3 bases, with 16 bases separating them. The V gene's germline CDR1 is LNHDA and CDR2 SQIVND (reference sequence). The CDR3 DNA follows: TGTGCCAGTAGTAACCCTCAGCCGGGAGACTACGAGCAGTACTTC. This codes for CASSNPQPGDYEQYF.

The chain combines TRBV29-1 with TRBJ2-3; TRBD1 matches at 9 bases. Losses at the gene ends were 4 bases for V and 2 bases for J; bases not matched to a gene: 10. CDR1 and CDR2 (germline): SQVTM, ANQGSEA. CDR3 length: 16 amino acids. The CDR3 protein is CSVAVPGQGPTDTQYF. DNA for the CDR3: TGCAGCGTTGCCGTCCCGGGACAGGGCCCCACAGATACGCAGTATTTT.

The chain links TRBV12-3 or TRBV12-4 to TRBJ1-1; the D is unclear. The CDR3 loop spans 11 amino acids. Between the trimmed V and J ends, which lost 5 bases and 7 bases, there was a span of 8 bases. The CDR3 here is CASSQRGEAFF. In nucleotides, the CDR3 is TGTGCCAGCAGTCAGCGCGGTGAAGCTTTCTTT.

V and J are TRBV6-2 or TRBV6-3 and TRBJ2-1; a possible D gene is TRBD2 (5 bases). Germline CDR1 is MNHEY and CDR2 is SVGEGT. The CDR3 consists of 14 residues. The V and J ends lost 4 bases and 4 bases respectively, with 11 bases between them. The CDR3 is CASSSGLMYNEQFF. DNA for the CDR3: TGTGCCAGCAGTTCCGGACTGATGTACAATGAGCAGTTCTTC.

V usage is TRBV7-3 and J usage is TRBJ1-2, with D unclear. This CDR3 region has 13 residues. V was trimmed by 2 bases and J by 5 bases, leaving 9 bases between them. Germline loops: CDR1 SGHTA, CDR2 FQGTGA. The CDR3 sequence is CASSLLAGYGYTF. CDR3 coding DNA: TGTGCCAGCAGCTTACTGGCGGGGTATGGCTACACCTTC.

The V and J genes are TRBV19 and TRBJ2-2, with 11 bases fitting TRBD2. CDR3 length: 16 residues. CDR1 and CDR2 (germline): LNHDA, SQIVND (reference sequence). V was pared by 4 bases and J by 1 base, with 2 bases of the junction left unmatched. In DNA form, the CDR3 reads TGTGCCAGTAGTAGGGGACTAGCGGAGAACACCGGGGAGCTGTTTTTT. It codes for CASSRGLAENTGELFF.

This clone has only a few counts. This chain links TRBV5-1 with TRBJ1-2; D ambiguous. CDR3 length: 13 residues. Germline lookup yields CDR1 SGHRS and CDR2 YFSETQ. V shed 2 bases and J shed 7 bases, with 12 bases lying between them. The chain's CDR3 is CASSLSMDSGYTF. CDR3 bases: TGCGCCAGCAGCTTATCCATGGACTCTGGCTACACCTTC.

This clone has a single count. The chain couples TRBV9 to TRBJ1-2; unclear D gene. Germline V CDR1 and CDR2: SGDLS, YYNGEE. V lost 0 bases and J 2 bases, leaving 11 bases between the germline ends. This CDR3 is built from 15 residues. The CDR3: CASSVDAVKNYGYTF. The CDR3 coding sequence is TGTGCCAGCAGCGTAGATGCAGTCAAGAACTATGGCTACACCTTC.

The J gene is TRBJ1-4, the V gene TRBV4-2, with 11 bases aligning to TRBD1. The V gene end was trimmed by 0 bases and the J gene end by 7 bases; junction bases not matched to a gene: 7. Germline CDR1 is LGHNA and CDR2 is YNFKEQ. The length of the CDR3 is 17 residues. The CDR3 here is CASSQDGGGQGGEKLFF. Here the CDR3 DNA reads TGTGCCAGCAGCCAAGATGGCGGGGGACAGGGGGGTGAAAAACTGTTTTTT.

This sequence joins TRBV19 and TRBJ1-4; 8 bases map to TRBD1. This CDR3 has 16 residues. V shed 7 bases, J shed 7 bases, and the junction held 14 bases outside the gene matches. From germline, CDR1 is LNHDA and CDR2 SQIVND (reference sequence). The CDR3 DNA sequence: TGTGCCAGTACCTTCAGGGGGCGGGGAGTTGGTGAAAAACTGTTTTTT. Residues: CASTFRGRGVGEKLFF.

This clone appeared once. This chain connects TRBV5-6 to TRBJ2-5, with D possibly TRBD2 on 5 matching bases. V was trimmed by 8 bases and J by 3 bases, leaving 11 bases between them. Germline V CDR1 and CDR2: SGHDT, YYEEEE. This CDR3 region has 12 residues. The CDR3 protein is CASQRREETQYF. CDR3 sequence (DNA): TGTGCCAGTCAGAGGCGGGAAGAGACCCAGTACTTC.